This T cell receptor beta chain was profiled in a study of blood T cell repertoires in COVID-19. At the level of the study: Cohort 3 recovered donors had two negative PCRs, clearance, or symptom resolution.

Enrollees, roughly 18 to 90 years old, lived in approximately 24 US areas. Categorization into cohorts depended on clinical history that participants reported. CDR1 and CDR2 (germline): SGHNT, YYREEE (reference sequence). The junction had 0 bases not matched to a gene; V was cut back by 0 bases and J by 4 bases. This CDR3 has 13 residues. The authors' processing: Amplifying reference gene primers gave estimates of nucleated cell counts. Sequencing used immunoSEQ multiplex PCR; TCRdb keeps in-frame clones, though not all of them. D and trimming come from the DNA, and the V and J calls and clone size come from that table. Seen here are hundreds of thousands of clones, around 85% observed once, and the top ten hold roughly 3.3%.

The TCR originated in a woman between 45 and 65 years old in a cohort exposed to, infected with or recovered from COVID-19 (not recorded which). The specimen was PBMCs or T cells enriched from blood (not recorded which). V usage is TRBV5-4 and J usage is TRBJ1-2; TRBD1 matches at 7 bases. The CDR3: CASSLAGGYGYTF. CDR3 sequence (DNA): TGTGCCAGCAGCTTGGCAGGGGGCTATGGCTACACCTTC.